This T cell receptor beta chain was obtained from a study of cytomegalovirus exposure and HLA in healthy donors. In the study overall: The roughly 670 first-cohort repertoires and the 95 to 150 validation repertoires shared the same platform, a later analysis reported.

Profiled with immunoSEQ multiplex PCR; TCRdb holds only in-frame clones, not every one. The repertoire holds 260,000 or so clones, over 75% seen once, with about 0.85% in the top ten. The donors were members of the validation cohort, which comprised under 150 subjects and was separate from the first cohort of several hundred subjects. Study-wide results and caveats: TCR beta chains numbering some 160 were designated cytomegalovirus-associated. Most TCR sequences were rare, but some public TCRs occurred in many donors.

The V end lost 4 bases, the J end lost 8 bases, and 10 bases lay between the germline ends. The CDR3 length is 12 residues. From germline, CDR1 is SGHRS and CDR2 YFSETQ. This clone has only a few counts. Its antigen is unknown. Sequencing was carried out using PBMCs. This chain uses TRBV5-1 with TRBJ2-1; D gene uncertain. The clonotype comes from a woman aged 18-29 years in good health and CMV-seronegative. CDR3 DNA sequence: TGCGCCAGCAGCCCGCCTGGGCATGAGCAGTTCTTC. The encoded protein is CASSPPGHEQFF.